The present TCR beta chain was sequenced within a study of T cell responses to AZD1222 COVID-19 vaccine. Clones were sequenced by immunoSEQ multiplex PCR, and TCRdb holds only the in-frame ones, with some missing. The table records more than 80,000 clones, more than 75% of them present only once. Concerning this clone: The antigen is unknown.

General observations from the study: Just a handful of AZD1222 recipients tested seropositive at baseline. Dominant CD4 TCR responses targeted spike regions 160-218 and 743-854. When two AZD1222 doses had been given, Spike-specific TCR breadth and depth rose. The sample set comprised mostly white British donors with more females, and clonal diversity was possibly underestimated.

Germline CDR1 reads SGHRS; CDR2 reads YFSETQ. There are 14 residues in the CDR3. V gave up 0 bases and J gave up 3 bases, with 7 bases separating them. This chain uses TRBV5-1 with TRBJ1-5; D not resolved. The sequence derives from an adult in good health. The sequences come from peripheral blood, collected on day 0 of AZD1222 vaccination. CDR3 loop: CASSLGGDNQPQHF. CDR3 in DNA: TGCGCCAGCAGCTTGGGCGGTGACAATCAGCCCCAGCATTTT.